The next 19 T cell receptor beta chains were all read from a single sample in a study of T cell repertoires in cytomegalovirus infection. TCRdb re-derived calls from the reads in MiXCR, one entry per CDR3 protein. The repertoire has more than 200,000 distinct CDR3 sequences, approximately 9.1% of them found once; the top ten carry approximately 15%. The sample was PBMCs. Receptor source: a human donor in good health (CMV status not recorded). Some clones in this sample may be carry-over from other donors' samples.

In this sample, this clonotype turned up many times. This sequence joins TRBV7-9 and TRBJ1-6; 8 positions match TRBD1. The V and J ends lost 5 bases and 9 bases, in that order; junction bases with no gene match: 12. The germline gives CDR1 SEHNR, CDR2 FQNEAQ (reference sequence). The CDR3 sequence is 16 residues long. CDR3 nucleotide sequence: TGTGCCAGCAGCCCCCGGACAGGGACGGGGGGTTCACCCCTCCACTTT. This encodes CASSPRTGTGGSPLHF.

This clonotype was found many times. The chain combines TRBV7-7 with TRBJ2-5, with 14 bases matching TRBD2. The CDR3 is 18 residues long. The ends lost 5 bases at V and 3 bases at J; junction bases unmatched: 11. From germline, CDR1 is SSHAT and CDR2 FNYEAQ (reference sequence). The DNA for the CDR3 is TGTGCCAGCAGCCTTACCCCGGGACTAGCGGGGGTGAAAGAGACCCAGTACTTC. Residues: CASSLTPGLAGVKETQYF.

Ten or more counts support this clonotype. This chain connects TRBV19 to TRBJ1-2; 8 nucleotides match TRBD1. Germline trimming cut 9 bases from V and 8 bases from J; bases unmatched to any gene: 14. The CDR3 has 14 amino acids. Germline V gene data show CDR1 as LNHDA and CDR2 as SQIVND (reference sequence). In nucleotides, the CDR3 is TGTGCCAGCCAAGCCGCAGACAGGGGCCGGGGCTACACCTTC. The encoded protein is CASQAADRGRGYTF.

This clonotype turned up a few times. V usage is TRBV20-1 and J usage is TRBJ2-2; 7 bases agree with TRBD1. With 3 bases clipped from V and 6 bases from J, the junction kept 7 bases outside the gene matches. This CDR3 has 14 amino acids. In germline, CDR1 is DFQATT, CDR2 SNEGSKA (reference sequence). CDR3 sequence reads: CSARAGQAPGELFF. The DNA for the CDR3 is TGCAGTGCTAGGGCCGGACAGGCCCCCGGGGAGCTGTTTTTT.

This clonotype was observed at least ten times. The chain uses TRBV2 and TRBJ2-7; a weak D match, TRBD2 (6 bases). Germline CDR1 reads SNHLY; CDR2 reads FYNNEI. The CDR3 is made up of 14 amino acids. V was cut by 6 bases and J by 4 bases, with 16 bases left in between. This CDR3 is CASREGSLRYEQYF. The CDR3 coding sequence is TGTGCCAGCAGGGAGGGGTCCCTACGTTACGAGCAGTACTTC.

The chain combines TRBV5-4 with TRBJ2-2, with 8 bases that match TRBD1. Germline trimming cut 1 base from V and 5 bases from J; bases unmatched to any gene: 7. Looked up from germline, CDR1 is SGHNT and CDR2 is YYREEE (reference sequence). The length of the CDR3 is 16 residues. CDR3 region: CASSLSSRGLTGELFF. DNA of the CDR3: TGTGCCAGCAGCTTGTCGTCCAGGGGGCTAACCGGGGAGCTGTTTTTT.

DNA for the CDR3: TGTGCCAGCAGCCAATTCAGCGATACCTACAATGAGCAGTTCTTC. Translated, it gives CASSQFSDTYNEQFF. This chain connects TRBV14 to TRBJ2-1; D is unresolved. Trimming stripped 2 bases from V and 2 bases from J, with 10 bases between. Per germline, CDR1 SGHDN and CDR2 FVKESK. The CDR3 covers 15 residues. The full variable domain, with the rest looked up from reference TRBV14 and TRBJ2-1, is EAGVTQFPSHSVIEKGQTVTLRCDPISGHDNLYWYRRVMGKEIKFLLHFVKESKQDESGMPNNRFLAERTGGTYSTLKVQPAELEDSGVYFCASSQFSDTYNEQFFGPGTRLTVL.

This clonotype was observed a handful of times. This chain connects TRBV11-2 to TRBJ1-2; D is uncertain. Trimming cost V 3 bases and J 6 bases, with 14 bases left between them. The CDR3 has 14 residues. Per germline, CDR1 SGHAT and CDR2 FQNNGV. The CDR3 is CASSFYAGDDGYTF. The CDR3 DNA reads TGTGCCAGCAGCTTTTATGCGGGAGATGATGGCTACACCTTC.

This clonotype was seen ten or more times. V is TRBV12-3 or TRBV12-4 and J is TRBJ2-2; TRBD2 is a possible D gene (5 bases). This CDR3 is 15 amino acids long. V lost 5 bases, J lost 7 bases, and 17 bases lay in between. DNA for the CDR3: TGTGCCAGCAGTGAGGAACGGGGTGGTGGCGGGGAGCTGTTTTTT. Its translation is CASSEERGGGGELFF.

This clonotype was recorded at least ten times. The chain combines TRBV7-4 with TRBJ1-2, with D unresolved. The CDR3 is 14 amino acids. V lost 2 bases and J 8 bases, leaving 15 bases between the germline ends. Germline V gives CDR1 SGHVT, CDR2 SQSDAQ. The CDR3 here is CASSLMAGNRGYTF. The CDR3 bases are TGTGCCAGCAGCTTAATGGCAGGAAATCGAGGCTACACCTTC.

This clonotype was seen many times. This chain uses TRBV12-5 with TRBJ2-7, with no clear D. Trimming removed 5 bases from V and 0 bases from J, with 2 bases in between. The germline gives CDR1 LGHNT, CDR2 FRNRAP. The CDR3 is 11 residues long. CDR3 bases: TGTGCTAGTGGTCGCTCCTACGAGCAGTACTTC. It specifies CASGRSYEQYF.

This clonotype was counted many times. The V call is TRBV7-2, the J call TRBJ2-3; D is ambiguous. This CDR3 comprises 12 residues. Trimming left V 5 bases short and J 3 bases short, with 6 bases between. Germline lookup yields CDR1 SGHTA and CDR2 FQGNSA. The CDR3 DNA sequence: TGTGCCAGCAGCCGAGTTACAGATACGCAGTATTTT. It codes for CASSRVTDTQYF.

This clonotype was counted ten times or more. The chain carries TRBV27 and TRBJ1-1; D is unclear. The germline gives CDR1 MNHEY, CDR2 SMNVEV (reference sequence). Trimming left V 6 bases short and J 3 bases short, with 11 bases between. This CDR3 region has 13 residues. The CDR3, as DNA: TGTGCCAGCAGAAGGGTTGGCGACACTGAAGCTTTCTTT. Its protein is CASRRVGDTEAFF.

This clonotype showed up many times. This chain uses TRBV20-1 with TRBJ2-3; D gene ambiguous. Between the trimmed V and J ends, which lost 6 bases and 2 bases, there was a span of 15 bases. Per germline, CDR1 DFQATT and CDR2 SNEGSKA (reference sequence). The CDR3 runs to 14 residues. CDR3 sequence (DNA): TGCAGTGCCGAAGACTTAGCCTCCACAGATACGCAGTATTTT. It translates to CSAEDLASTDTQYF.

There are many counts of this clonotype. The chain recombines TRBV7-2 with TRBJ1-5; 11 bases align to TRBD1. This CDR3 comprises 17 residues. The V segment lost 5 bases and the J segment 7 bases; nucleotides outside the gene matches: 13. Germline CDR1 reads SGHTA; CDR2 reads FQGNSA. CDR3 coding DNA: TGTGCCAGCAGCCTTAGGACAGGGGGCGAAATGGTCCAGCCCCAGCATTTT. The encoded protein is CASSLRTGGEMVQPQHF.

V and J are TRBV5-1 and TRBJ2-5; maybe TRBD2 (6 bases). CDR1 is SGHRS, CDR2 YFSETQ, per germline. The CDR3 runs to 15 residues. V was shortened by 0 bases and J by 4 bases, with 13 bases between the two germline ends. This CDR3 reads CASSLGGTRGETQYF. In DNA, the CDR3 is TGCGCCAGCAGCTTGGGGGGGACTCGGGGAGAGACCCAGTACTTC.

This clonotype was recorded many times. The genes are TRBV7-2 and TRBJ2-3; D may be TRBD1 (6 bases). The CDR3 runs to 16 residues. CDR1 SGHTA and CDR2 FQGNSA come from the germline V gene. V was shortened by 7 bases and J by 0 bases, with 17 bases between the two germline ends. The CDR3 sequence is CASTPGVRSSTDTQYF. The DNA of the CDR3 is TGTGCCAGCACGCCAGGGGTTCGATCTAGCACAGATACGCAGTATTTT.

This clonotype came up many times. J is TRBJ1-2 and V is TRBV7-2; D may be TRBD1 (6 bases). The length of the CDR3 is 18 residues. V dropped 5 bases and J dropped 1 base, with 23 bases sitting between them. In germline, CDR1 is SGHTA, CDR2 FQGNSA. Written as DNA, the CDR3 is TGTGCCAGCAGCCGTGAAGGGGGATTTGGGCGATATAACTATGGCTACACCTTC. Protein sequence: CASSREGGFGRYNYGYTF.

J is TRBJ2-1 and V is TRBV28; tentatively, D is TRBD1 or TRBD2 (5 bases each). V lost 7 bases and J 4 bases, leaving 20 bases between the germline ends. Germline V gives CDR1 MDHEN, CDR2 SYDVKM. The CDR3 is 16 amino acids. The CDR3 nucleotides are TGTGCCAGCATGCCCAGGGCCCAAACGGGGTACAATGAGCAGTTCTTC. It translates to CASMPRAQTGYNEQFF. Combining the CDR3 with reference TRBV28 and TRBJ2-1 gives the whole variable domain DVKVTQSSRYLVKRTGEKVFLECVQDMDHENMFWYRQDPGLGLRLIYFSYDVKMKEKGDIPEGYSVSREKKERFSLILESASTNQTSMYLCASMPRAQTGYNEQFFGPGTRLTVL.